Below are 30 T cell receptor beta chains sequenced from a single sample in a study of blood T cell repertoires in COVID-19 (dated by TCRdb to about 2020). Library method: the immunoSEQ multiplex PCR assay. The immuneACCESS repertoire file appears here via TCRdb, limited to in-frame rearrangements. These files lack a portion of the clones; in checked studies, under half of the deficit traces to unresolved V genes, and the cause of the others is not known. For this sample there are about 290,000 clones; about nine tenths appear just once. About 3% of the sample rests with the top ten. What was sequenced was peripheral blood. The receptors were sampled from a woman aged 30 to 39 with active or convalescent COVID-19.

The chain carries TRBV10-3 and TRBJ2-6; D might be TRBD1 (6 bases). V lost 4 bases and J lost 2, with 9 bases in between. CDR1 is ENHRY, CDR2 SYGVKD, per germline. This CDR3 comprises 15 residues. CDR3 sequence: CAISAWTAGANVLTF. CDR3 nucleotides: TGTGCCATCAGTGCCTGGACAGCTGGGGCCAACGTCCTGACTTTC.

The J gene is TRBJ1-4, the V gene TRBV27, with TRBD1 matching 9 bases. There are 15 residues in the CDR3. The V segment lost 9 bases and the J segment 3 bases; nucleotides outside the gene matches: 8. The germline CDR1 and CDR2 sequences are MNHEY and SMNVEV (reference sequence). CDR3 amino acids: CASSTGGSANEKLFF. The CDR3 region has the DNA TGTGCCAGTTCAACAGGGGGCTCGGCTAATGAAAAACTGTTTTTT.

V is TRBV10-3 and J is TRBJ1-2, with 10 bases that match TRBD1. V lost 7 bases and J lost 4; bases outside the gene matches: 9. From germline, CDR1 is ENHRY and CDR2 SYGVKD. There are 15 residues in the CDR3. Here the CDR3 DNA reads TGTGCCATCACTACCGGGACAGGGGATGGCTATGGCTACACCTTC. It translates to CAITTGTGDGYGYTF.

The DNA for the CDR3 is TGTGCCAGCAGTTCCCTGGACAGGCGTAAGTACTTC. It is translated as CASSSLDRRKYF. The V and J genes are TRBV27 and TRBJ2-4; 7 bases map to TRBD1. The trim removed 4 bases at V and 14 bases at J, leaving 8 bases unmatched. This CDR3 comprises 12 residues. Germline V CDR1 and CDR2: MNHEY, SMNVEV (reference sequence).

A few counts support this clone. The genes are TRBV6-5 and TRBJ2-2; the match to TRBD1 covers 11 bases. The J segment lost 6 bases and the V segment lost 4 bases, leaving 1 base of the junction unmatched. Germline CDR1 and CDR2: MNHEY and SVGAGI. The CDR3 runs to 14 residues. The CDR3 region has the DNA TGTGCCAGCAGTTGGGGACAGGGGGCCGGGGAGCTGTTTTTT. It yields the protein CASSWGQGAGELFF.

The chain has TRBV20-1 and TRBJ1-2, with a possible D match to TRBD1 (6 bases). The CDR3 runs to 11 residues. Germline CDR1 is DFQATT and CDR2 is SNEGSKA (reference sequence). V gave up 6 bases and J gave up 4 bases, with 9 bases separating them. The CDR3 nucleotides are TGCAGTGCCCGGGACATCTATGGCTACACCTTC. Its protein is CSARDIYGYTF.

The rearrangement uses TRBV6-4 and TRBJ2-1, with 15 bases lining up with TRBD2. This CDR3 is built from 16 residues. After removal of 6 bases from V and 8 bases from J, the junction contained 8 bases not matched to a gene. Germline CDR1 is MRHNA and CDR2 is SNTAGT. CDR3 in amino acids: CASSPWTSGGADEQFF. CDR3 sequence (DNA): TGTGCCAGCAGCCCCTGGACTAGCGGGGGGGCCGATGAGCAGTTCTTC.

The chain has TRBV7-2 and TRBJ1-2, with D uncertain. Germline V gene data show CDR1 as SGHTA and CDR2 as FQGNSA. Trimming removed 4 bases at V and 6 bases at J, with 15 bases between. CDR3 size: 14 residues. CDR3 sequence: CASSWAQSADGYTF. In nucleotides, the CDR3 is TGTGCCAGCAGCTGGGCCCAATCTGCCGATGGCTACACCTTC.

There are a few counts of this clone. This chain joins TRBV7-9 and TRBJ2-7; D is perhaps TRBD1 (6 bases). Germline V gives CDR1 SEHNR, CDR2 FQNEAQ (reference sequence). This CDR3 has 15 residues. V lost 4 bases, J lost 0 bases, and 13 bases lay in between. The DNA of the CDR3 is TGTGCCAGCAGCTCGGAGACAGGAAGCTCCTACGAGCAGTACTTC. The encoded protein is CASSSETGSSYEQYF.

J is TRBJ1-6 and V is TRBV2; tentatively, D is TRBD1 (5 bases). There are 18 residues in the CDR3. Germline V lookup: CDR1 SNHLY, CDR2 FYNNEI. Between the trimmed V and J ends, which lost 3 bases and 1 base, there was a span of 16 bases. The CDR3 loop reads CASSDEEGPESYNSPLHF. The CDR3 DNA reads as TGTGCCAGCAGTGATGAGGAGGGGCCCGAGTCCTATAATTCACCCCTCCACTTT.

V usage is TRBV6-2 or TRBV6-3 and J usage is TRBJ2-1; D remains ambiguous. This CDR3 is 11 amino acids long. Germline V CDR1 and CDR2: MNHEY, SVGEGT. V was trimmed by 3 bases and J by 10 bases, leaving 7 bases between them. The CDR3 here is CASSYGGEQFF. The DNA for the CDR3 is TGTGCCAGCAGTTATGGCGGAGAGCAGTTCTTC.

This clone was seen a single time. This chain links TRBV5-1 with TRBJ2-2; TRBD2 agrees at 8 bases. CDR1 and CDR2 from the germline V gene are SGHRS and YFSETQ. V shed 0 bases, J shed 5 bases, and the junction held 3 bases outside the gene matches. This CDR3 is built from 15 residues. The CDR3 region is CASSLVRGGTGELFF. The DNA of the CDR3 is TGCGCCAGCAGCTTGGTCCGGGGGGGAACCGGGGAGCTGTTTTTT.

The chain joins TRBV6-2 or TRBV6-3 to TRBJ1-2; D is perhaps TRBD1 (5 bases). Looked up from germline, CDR1 is MNHEY and CDR2 is SVGEGT. The V end lost 5 bases, the J end lost 8 bases, and 12 bases lay between the germline ends. CDR3 length: 12 residues. CDR3 loop: CASSIGATGYTF. The CDR3 bases are TGTGCCAGCAGTATAGGGGCCACGGGCTACACCTTC.

J is TRBJ2-7 and V is TRBV4-2, with 10 bases matching TRBD1. CDR3 size: 14 residues. Germline values: CDR1 LGHNA, CDR2 YNFKEQ. The J segment lost 5 bases and the V segment lost 0 bases, leaving 1 base of the junction unmatched. CDR3 DNA: TGTGCCAGCAGCCAAGATGGGACAGGGGACGAGCAGTACTTC. As protein: CASSQDGTGDEQYF.

This chain connects TRBV28 to TRBJ2-7, with 13 bases fitting TRBD2. With 5 bases clipped from V and 4 bases from J, the junction kept 5 bases outside the gene matches. This CDR3 is 15 amino acids long. Germline loops: CDR1 MDHEN, CDR2 SYDVKM. CDR3 bases: TGTGCCAGCAGTCCGGGACTAGCGGGGAGTTACGAGCAGTACTTC. This gives the protein CASSPGLAGSYEQYF.

The chain recombines TRBV2 with TRBJ1-1; no reliable D call. V lost 4 bases, J lost 3 bases, and 9 bases lay in between. CDR3 length: 13 amino acids. Germline assignment: CDR1 SNHLY and CDR2 FYNNEI. CDR3 DNA: TGTGCCAGCAGTGGCGGTGTGGACACTGAAGCTTTCTTT. Translated, it gives CASSGGVDTEAFF.

The J gene is TRBJ1-6, the V gene TRBV5-1, with TRBD1 matching 9 bases. CDR3 size: 15 residues. Trimming at V came to 2 bases and at J to 10 bases, leaving 7 bases not matched to a gene. CDR1 SGHRS and CDR2 YFSETQ come from the germline V gene. The CDR3 DNA sequence: TGCGCCAGCAGCTTAGGGACGGGACAGGGATCACCCCTCCACTTT. It codes for CASSLGTGQGSPLHF.

This clone was seen only once. The chain joins TRBV5-1 to TRBJ2-7; 8 bases align to TRBD2. Germline-derived CDR1 and CDR2 are SGHRS and YFSETQ. The CDR3 contains 15 residues. With V trimmed by 4 bases and J by 3 bases, 9 bases remained unmatched. The CDR3: CASSRGLGSYYEQYF. The CDR3 DNA follows: TGCGCCAGCAGCAGGGGACTAGGAAGCTACTACGAGCAGTACTTC.

The rearrangement joins TRBV7-9 to TRBJ1-1; the match to TRBD1 covers 7 bases. J lost 4 bases, V lost 5 bases, and 7 bases had no gene match. Germline-derived CDR1 and CDR2 are SEHNR and FQNEAQ (reference sequence). CDR3 length equals 14 residues. DNA for the CDR3: TGTGCCAGCAGCCCGCAGGGGGGAGGCACTGAAGCTTTCTTT. It translates to CASSPQGGGTEAFF.

This chain links TRBV15 with TRBJ2-7; D gene ambiguous. The CDR3 consists of 12 residues. The germline V and J ends were trimmed by 5 bases and 3 bases, with 8 bases remaining between them. Germline lookup yields CDR1 LNHNV and CDR2 YYDKDF (reference sequence). The CDR3 DNA is TGTGCCACCAGCGAGACACTCTACGAGCAGTACTTC. Its protein product is CATSETLYEQYF.

The V call is TRBV30, the J call TRBJ1-3; D is unresolved. This CDR3 is 14 amino acids long. Trimming left V 5 bases short and J 3 bases short, with 14 bases between. From germline, CDR1 is GTSNPN and CDR2 SVGIG (reference sequence). CDR3 nucleotide sequence: TGTGCCTGGGATTTTGGGAGGAGTGGAAACACCATATATTTT. Protein: CAWDFGRSGNTIYF.

The chain carries TRBV7-9 and TRBJ2-7; TRBD1 aligns across 7 bases. The germline V gene encodes CDR1 SEHNR and CDR2 FQNEAQ (reference sequence). V lost 1 base to trimming and J lost 2 bases; unmatched junction nucleotides: 2. This CDR3 has 14 residues. The CDR3 nucleotides are TGTGCCAGCAGCTTAGGCCAGGGGGCCTACGAGCAGTACTTC. It yields the protein CASSLGQGAYEQYF. The full variable domain, completed using reference TRBV7-9 and TRBJ2-7, is DTGVSQNPRHKITKRGQNVTFRCDPISEHNRLYWYRQTLGQGPEFLTYFQNEAQLEKSRLLSDRFSAERPKGSFSTLEIQRTEQGDSAMYLCASSLGQGAYEQYFGPGTRLTVT.

V gene TRBV9 combines with J gene TRBJ1-1; the D gene is possibly TRBD1 (5 bases). The V gene's germline CDR1 is SGDLS and CDR2 YYNGEE. The CDR3 consists of 14 residues. V was shortened by 3 bases and J by 1 base, with 10 bases between the two germline ends. The CDR3 sequence is CASSARVRNTEAFF. The CDR3 DNA sequence: TGTGCCAGCAGCGCCAGGGTAAGGAACACTGAAGCTTTCTTT.

The genes are TRBV28 and TRBJ1-2, with TRBD1 identical over 7 bases. After removal of 5 bases from V and 8 bases from J, the junction contained 5 bases not matched to a gene. In germline, CDR1 is MDHEN, CDR2 SYDVKM. The CDR3 consists of 12 residues. This CDR3 reads CASSGDSGGYTF. In DNA form, the CDR3 reads TGTGCCAGCAGTGGGGACAGTGGGGGCTACACCTTC.

J is TRBJ1-2 and V is TRBV2; D remains ambiguous. Germline V gives CDR1 SNHLY, CDR2 FYNNEI. CDR3 length equals 13 residues. V dropped 5 bases and J dropped 1 base, with 8 bases sitting between them. Here the CDR3 DNA reads TGTGCCAGCAGTCCGGGGAATAACTATGGCTACACCTTC. Translating gives CASSPGNNYGYTF. Full variable domain (remainder filled in from reference TRBV2 and TRBJ1-2): EPEVTQTPSHQVTQMGQEVILRCVPISNHLYFYWYRQILGQKVEFLVSFYNNEISEKSEIFDDQFSVERPDGSNFTLKIRSTKLEDSAMYFCASSPGNNYGYTFGSGTRLTVV.

The chain employs TRBV20-1 and TRBJ2-1; D uncertain. CDR1 is DFQATT, CDR2 SNEGSKA, per germline (reference sequence). CDR3 length: 14 amino acids. V was trimmed by 3 bases and J by 6 bases, leaving 15 bases between them. CDR3 region: CSASPVFSRNEQFF. The CDR3 DNA is TGCAGTGCTAGTCCCGTATTTAGTCGCAATGAGCAGTTCTTC.

The chain recombines TRBV30 with TRBJ1-3; D possibly corresponds to TRBD1 (6 bases). V lost 4 bases and J 7 bases, leaving 26 bases between the germline ends. CDR3 length: 17 residues. Germline lookup yields CDR1 GTSNPN and CDR2 SVGIG (reference sequence). The CDR3 nucleotides read TGTGCCTGGAAATTAGGGAGATACAGGGACAAGTGGAACACCATATATTTT. This gives the protein CAWKLGRYRDKWNTIYF.

The J gene is TRBJ1-4, the V gene TRBV7-2; perhaps TRBD1 as D (5 bases). Trimming left V 3 bases short and J 8 bases short, with 13 bases between. The CDR3 contains 14 residues. CDR1 and CDR2 from the germline V gene are SGHTA and FQGNSA. The CDR3 sequence is CASSLSRAEEKLFF. In DNA, the CDR3 is TGTGCCAGCAGCTTGTCCAGGGCGGAGGAAAAACTGTTTTTT. Full variable domain (missing parts from reference TRBV7-2 and TRBJ1-4): GAGVSQSPSNKVTEKGKDVELRCDPISGHTALYWYRQSLGQGLEFLIYFQGNSAPDKSGLPSDRFSAERTGGSVSTLTIQRTQQEDSAVYLCASSLSRAEEKLFFGSGTQLSVL.

V is TRBV5-1 and J is TRBJ1-3, with D perhaps TRBD1 (6 bases). The germline V gene has CDR1 SGHRS and CDR2 YFSETQ. This CDR3 spans 16 amino acids. Trimming took off 0 bases at V and 0 bases at J, with 10 bases between the two ends. The CDR3 region is CASSLVGQLSGNTIYF. The CDR3 coding sequence is TGCGCCAGCAGCTTGGTGGGACAACTCTCTGGAAACACCATATATTTT.

The chain is built from TRBV7-2 and TRBJ2-4; no definite D call. From germline, CDR1 is SGHTA and CDR2 FQGNSA. V was trimmed by 2 bases and J by 7 bases, leaving 9 bases between them. The CDR3 runs to 13 residues. CDR3 loop: CASSLNYGNIQYF. For the CDR3, the DNA is TGTGCCAGCAGCTTAAACTACGGGAACATTCAGTACTTC.